These 5 T cell receptor beta chains were all obtained from the same sample, sequenced in a study of T cell repertoires in cytomegalovirus infection. TCRdb analysed the reads with MiXCR anew, one entry per CDR3 protein. The sample contains 270,000 or so distinct CDR3 sequences, over 15% of which appear only once. The sample comprised CD8+ T cells from PBMCs. Source of these receptors: a human donor in good health (CMV status not recorded). Some clones in this sample may be carry-over from other donors' samples.

In this sample, this clonotype turned up a few times. This chain joins TRBV9 and TRBJ1-3, with no clear D. This CDR3 contains 15 residues. V lost 2 bases and J 2 bases, leaving 11 bases between the germline ends. Germline values: CDR1 SGDLS, CDR2 YYNGEE. The CDR3 spells CASSVFGDPGNTIYF. In nucleotides, the CDR3 is TGTGCCAGCAGCGTCTTCGGTGATCCTGGAAACACCATATATTTT.

The chain is built from TRBV29-1 and TRBJ1-2; TRBD1 matches 7 bases. V trimming: 1 base; J trimming: 3 bases; junction bases outside the gene matches: 14. CDR1 is SQVTM and CDR2 is ANQGSEA in the germline V gene. CDR3 length: 17 residues. CDR3: CSVEGGGDRAPYYGYTF. CDR3 DNA sequence: TGCAGCGTTGAAGGAGGGGGAGACAGGGCCCCCTACTATGGCTACACCTTC. The complete variable domain, with remaining parts taken from reference TRBV29-1 and TRBJ1-2, reads SAVISQKPSRDICQRGTSLTIQCQVDSQVTMMFWYRQQPGQSLTLIATANQGSEATYESGFVIDKFPISRPNLTFSTLTVSNMSPEDSSIYLCSVEGGGDRAPYYGYTFGSGTRLTVV.

The chain couples TRBV29-1 to TRBJ2-1; tentative D call: TRBD2 (5 bases). In germline, CDR1 is SQVTM, CDR2 ANQGSEA. This CDR3 comprises 15 residues. The V end lost 4 bases, the J end lost 3 bases, and 16 bases lay between the germline ends. In DNA form, the CDR3 reads TGCAGCGTTGTTGAGGGATTGAACTTCTACAATGAGCAGTTCTTC. Translation: CSVVEGLNFYNEQFF.

The J gene is TRBJ1-5, the V gene TRBV28; D ambiguous. From germline, CDR1 is MDHEN and CDR2 SYDVKM. The CDR3 runs 13 residues. V was trimmed by 5 bases and J by 4 bases, leaving 9 bases between them. CDR3 bases: TGTGCCAGCAGTAGCCGTAAAAATCAGCCCCAGCATTTT. This sequence encodes CASSSRKNQPQHF. Combining the CDR3 with reference TRBV28 and TRBJ1-5 gives the whole variable domain DVKVTQSSRYLVKRTGEKVFLECVQDMDHENMFWYRQDPGLGLRLIYFSYDVKMKEKGDIPEGYSVSREKKERFSLILESASTNQTSMYLCASSSRKNQPQHFGDGTRLSIL.

J is TRBJ1-1 and V is TRBV7-9; TRBD1 matches 7 bases. The germline CDR1 and CDR2 sequences are SEHNR and FQNEAQ (reference sequence). The V gene end was trimmed by 5 bases and the J gene end by 10 bases; junction bases not matched to a gene: 13. This CDR3 spans 14 amino acids. CDR3 protein: CASSARTGLLGAFF. CDR3 in DNA: TGTGCCAGCAGCGCGCGGACAGGTTTACTCGGAGCTTTCTTT.